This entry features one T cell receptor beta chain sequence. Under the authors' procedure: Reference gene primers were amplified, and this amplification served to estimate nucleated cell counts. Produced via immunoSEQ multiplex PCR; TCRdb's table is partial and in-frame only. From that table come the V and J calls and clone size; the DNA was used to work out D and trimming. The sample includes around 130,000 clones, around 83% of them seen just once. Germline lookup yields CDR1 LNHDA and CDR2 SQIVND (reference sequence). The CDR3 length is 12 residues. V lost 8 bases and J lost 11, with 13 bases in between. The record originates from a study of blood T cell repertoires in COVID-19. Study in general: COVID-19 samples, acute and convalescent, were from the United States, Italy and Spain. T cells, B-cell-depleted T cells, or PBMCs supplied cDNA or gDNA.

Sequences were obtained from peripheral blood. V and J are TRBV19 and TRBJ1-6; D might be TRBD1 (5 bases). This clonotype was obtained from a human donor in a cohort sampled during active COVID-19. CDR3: CASLGRGPPLHF. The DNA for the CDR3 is TGTGCCAGTCTGGGTAGGGGCCCACCCCTCCACTTT.